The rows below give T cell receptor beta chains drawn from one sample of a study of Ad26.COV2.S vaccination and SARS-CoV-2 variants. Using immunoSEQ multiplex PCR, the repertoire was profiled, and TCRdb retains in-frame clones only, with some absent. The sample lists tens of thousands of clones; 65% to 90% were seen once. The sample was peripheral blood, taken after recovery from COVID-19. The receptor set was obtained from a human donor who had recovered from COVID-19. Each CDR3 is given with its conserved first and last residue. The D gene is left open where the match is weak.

CDR3: CATSREGPGGYGYTF
DNA: TGTGCCACCAGCAGAGAGGGACCTGGAGGCTATGGCTACACCTTC
D: .
V: TRBV15
J: TRBJ1-2

CDR3: CASSPGGGGRGYTF
DNA: TGTGCCAGCAGCCCAGGAGGAGGGGGCCGGGGCTACACCTTC
D: TRBD1
V: TRBV7-9
J: TRBJ1-2

CDR3: CASSLRRSEGAGEKLFF
DNA: TGCGCCAGCAGCTTGAGAAGATCAGAGGGGGCAGGTGAAAAACTGTTTTTT
D: TRBD1
V: TRBV5-1
J: TRBJ1-4

CDR3: CASSRPAAGTGELFF
DNA: TGTGCCAGTAGTCGGCCGGCCGCTGGCACCGGGGAGCTGTTTTTT
D: .
V: TRBV19
J: TRBJ2-2

CDR3: CSVEGGTSGKRYEQYF
DNA: TGCAGCGTTGAAGGCGGGACTAGCGGGAAACGGTACGAGCAGTACTTC
D: TRBD2
V: TRBV29-1
J: TRBJ2-7

CDR3: CASSLGVLERETQYF
DNA: TGTGCCAGCAGCTTAGGAGTGCTAGAACGGGAGACCCAGTACTTC
D: .
V: TRBV7-8
J: TRBJ2-5

CDR3: CATSRMSVKETQYF
DNA: TGTGCCACCAGCAGAATGAGCGTTAAAGAGACCCAGTACTTC
D: .
V: TRBV15
J: TRBJ2-5

CDR3: CASSPPSGSTDTQYF
DNA: TGTGCCAGCTCACCACCAAGCGGGAGCACAGATACGCAGTATTTT
D: .
V: TRBV18
J: TRBJ2-3

CDR3: CASSLDRASYGYTF
DNA: TGCGCCAGCAGCTTGGACAGGGCGAGCTATGGCTACACCTTC
D: .
V: TRBV5-1
J: TRBJ1-2

CDR3: CASREGAPDTQYF
DNA: TGTGCCAGCAGGGAAGGGGCCCCAGATACGCAGTATTTT
D: .
V: TRBV21-1
J: TRBJ2-3

CDR3: CASYPSAGTEAFF
DNA: TGTGCCAGTTACCCCTCGGCGGGGACTGAAGCTTTCTTT
D: .
V: TRBV27
J: TRBJ1-1

CDR3: CSVGDGGYTF
DNA: TGCAGCGTTGGGGATGGTGGCTACACCTTC
D: .
V: TRBV29-1
J: TRBJ1-2

CDR3: CASSVASRVPRNTGELFF
DNA: TGTGCCAGCAGCGTAGCTTCCAGGGTCCCACGGAACACCGGGGAGCTGTTTTTT
D: .
V: TRBV9
J: TRBJ2-2